One and the same sample provided the 27 T cell receptor beta chains below, sequenced in a study of cytomegalovirus exposure and HLA in healthy donors. Only in-frame clones appear in the TCRdb table, and some are missing; sequencing was by immunoSEQ multiplex PCR. Among more than 150,000 clones listed, approximately 80% were seen once. Sequencing was done on a sample of PBMCs. The receptors shown here come from a man aged 18 to 30 in good health and CMV-seropositive.

This chain links TRBV7-2 with TRBJ2-3; TRBD2 agrees at 7 bases. From germline, CDR1 is SGHTA and CDR2 FQGNSA. The CDR3 length is 16 residues. V lost 0 bases to trimming and J lost 4 bases; unmatched junction nucleotides: 7. The CDR3 DNA sequence: TGTGCCAGCAGCTTAGCCCCTGGCGGGAGTGCAGATACGCAGTATTTT. This gives the protein CASSLAPGGSADTQYF.

The chain links TRBV5-1 to TRBJ2-3; the D gene is possibly TRBD1 (5 bases). Germline V gene data show CDR1 as SGHRS and CDR2 as YFSETQ. The CDR3 has 15 residues. The ends were cut back, 7 bases at V and 1 base at J, with 16 bases in the middle. CDR3 DNA sequence: TGCGCCAGCGCATCCACAGGATTTGGCACAGATACGCAGTATTTT. Amino acid sequence: CASASTGFGTDTQYF.

This sequence joins TRBV7-3 and TRBJ1-1; 7 bases line up with TRBD1. The junction had 14 bases not matched to a gene; V was cut back by 5 bases and J by 11 bases. The V gene's germline CDR1 is SGHTA and CDR2 FQGTGA. This CDR3 is built from 14 residues. CDR3 nucleotide sequence: TGTGCCAGCAGCGCGATAGGGGACAGACACTCCGCTTTCTTT. Its translation is CASSAIGDRHSAFF.

V gene TRBV29-1 combines with J gene TRBJ1-2, with TRBD1 matching 8 bases. Germline loops: CDR1 SQVTM, CDR2 ANQGSEA. The CDR3 extends over 13 amino acids. Unmatched junction bases numbered 6, after V lost 6 bases and J lost 3 bases. The CDR3 loop is CSVPTGAHYGYTF. The CDR3 bases are TGCAGCGTCCCGACAGGGGCTCACTATGGCTACACCTTC.

This CDR3 reads CASSPTGEGQFF. The CDR3 DNA follows: TGTGCCAGCAGCCCGACAGGGGAGGGGCAGTTCTTC. The chain couples TRBV9 to TRBJ2-1; D may be TRBD1 (8 bases). The CDR3 covers 12 residues. Germline V CDR1 and CDR2: SGDLS, YYNGEE. V was shortened by 4 bases and J by 12 bases, with 14 bases between the two germline ends.

Comments on this clone: One junction end disagrees with the germline gene, perhaps due to a read error. The chain uses TRBV5-1 and TRBJ2-7; weak D call: TRBD2 (5 bases). Germline V gives CDR1 SGHRS, CDR2 YFSETQ. There are 13 residues in the CDR3. CDR3 sequence: CTSSLREPYEQYF. CDR3 nucleotides: TGCACCAGCAGCTTACGGGAACCCTACGAGCAGTACTTC.

The chain couples TRBV6-5 to TRBJ2-7, with D tentatively TRBD2 (5 bases). The length of the CDR3 is 14 residues. V lost 2 bases and J lost 11, with 19 bases in between. CDR1 MNHEY and CDR2 SVGAGI come from the germline V gene. The CDR3 protein is CASSYGQELRAEYF. The CDR3 nucleotides read TGTGCCAGCAGTTACGGGCAGGAATTACGAGCGGAGTACTTC.

This clone has a single count. The V gene is TRBV6-1, the J gene TRBJ1-2; 7 nucleotides agree with TRBD1. The junction had 5 bases not matched to a gene; V was cut back by 4 bases and J by 6 bases. The CDR3 consists of 13 residues. Germline loops: CDR1 MNHNS, CDR2 SASEGT. The CDR3 nucleotides read TGTGCCAGCAGTGTGACAGGGAAGGATGGCTACACCTTC. The encoded protein is CASSVTGKDGYTF.

The chain recombines TRBV5-4 with TRBJ2-3; TRBD1 aligns across 7 bases. The V gene's germline CDR1 is SGHNT and CDR2 YYREEE (reference sequence). This CDR3 region has 15 residues. J gave up 0 bases and V 3 bases, and 4 bases lay outside the gene matches. The CDR3 sequence: CASSWLTGSTDTQYF. CDR3 DNA: TGTGCCAGCAGCTGGCTGACAGGGAGCACAGATACGCAGTATTTT. The whole variable domain, remainder taken from reference TRBV5-4 and TRBJ2-3, is ETGVTQSPTHLIKTRGQQVTLRCSSQSGHNTVSWYQQALGQGPQFIFQYYREEENGRGNFPPRFSGLQFPNYSSELNVNALELDDSALYLCASSWLTGSTDTQYFGPGTRLTVL.

V and J are TRBV7-2 and TRBJ2-7, with 8 bases matching TRBD2. The CDR3 is 16 residues long. V dropped 4 bases and J dropped 3; count of bases not matched to a gene: 11. CDR1 and CDR2 from the germline V gene are SGHTA and FQGNSA. The CDR3 sequence is CASSYATGRGVYEQYF. In nucleotides, the CDR3 is TGTGCCAGCAGCTACGCCACCGGGAGGGGGGTCTACGAGCAGTACTTC.

This clone appeared a few times. V is TRBV29-1 and J is TRBJ2-7; D not resolved. CDR1 and CDR2 (germline): SQVTM, ANQGSEA. V gave up 7 bases and J gave up 3 bases, with 16 bases separating them. The CDR3 totals 13 residues. The CDR3 sequence is CSARPNHGYEQYF. DNA of the CDR3: TGCAGCGCTAGACCGAACCACGGCTACGAGCAGTACTTC.

The chain couples TRBV27 to TRBJ2-3; 11 bases are a match to TRBD2. After removal of 6 bases from V and 3 bases from J, the junction contained 14 bases not matched to a gene. The length of the CDR3 is 18 residues. CDR1 is MNHEY, CDR2 SMNVEV, per germline (reference sequence). The CDR3 sequence: CASRRTTGTSGWTDTQYF. The CDR3 nucleotides read TGTGCCAGCAGACGAACCACCGGGACTAGCGGATGGACAGATACGCAGTATTTT.

This sequence joins TRBV4-1 and TRBJ1-1; TRBD1 aligns across 12 bases. This CDR3 comprises 15 residues. V was clipped by 5 bases and J by 7 bases; unmatched bases: 8. Germline CDR1 is MGHRA and CDR2 is YSYEKL. CDR3 protein: CASSYGGQGADEAFF. As DNA, the CDR3 is TGCGCCAGCAGCTACGGGGGACAGGGGGCTGATGAAGCTTTCTTT.

The table lists this clone with a count of one. The chain links TRBV7-2 to TRBJ2-3; 10 bases are shared with TRBD2. The CDR3 spans 15 residues. CDR1 and CDR2 from the germline V gene are SGHTA and FQGNSA. The trim removed 2 bases at V and 2 bases at J, leaving 1 base unmatched. The CDR3 sequence is CASSLSGRATDTQYF. The DNA of the CDR3 is TGTGCCAGCAGCTTAAGCGGGAGGGCCACAGATACGCAGTATTTT.

The V and J genes are TRBV9 and TRBJ1-2, with D tentatively TRBD1 (6 bases). The CDR3 totals 13 residues. From germline, CDR1 is SGDLS and CDR2 YYNGEE. V dropped 4 bases and J dropped 2 bases, with 9 bases sitting between them. In DNA form, the CDR3 reads TGTGCCAGCAGCCCAGGGGAGAACTATGGCTACACCTTC. Translation gives CASSPGENYGYTF.

J is TRBJ2-5 and V is TRBV12-2; the D segment call TRBD1 is taken from the table without a DNA check. TRBV12-2 is listed as a pseudogene. CDR3 length equals 16 residues. The CDR3 DNA sequence: TGTGCAAGTCGCTTCGGATTACAGGGCGGCGAAGAGACCCAGTACTTC. It yields the protein CASRFGLQGGEETQYF.

This chain joins TRBV9 and TRBJ1-1; D gene uncertain. The CDR3 covers 13 residues. Germline V CDR1 and CDR2: SGDLS, YYNGEE. V was shortened by 0 bases and J by 2 bases, with 5 bases between the two germline ends. CDR3 in amino acids: CASSVGTNTEAFF. The CDR3 DNA is TGTGCCAGCAGCGTAGGAACTAACACTGAAGCTTTCTTT.

The V call is TRBV5-1, the J call TRBJ1-4; 9 bases fit TRBD1. Per germline, CDR1 SGHRS and CDR2 YFSETQ. The ends lost 0 bases at V and 7 bases at J; junction bases unmatched: 4. The CDR3 is 15 amino acids. In DNA form, the CDR3 reads TGCGCCAGCAGCTTGGGGGACAGGGAAAGTGAAAAACTGTTTTTT. It yields the protein CASSLGDRESEKLFF.

This rearrangement joins TRBV5-6 to TRBJ2-2; TRBD2 might be the D (5 bases). This CDR3 region has 14 residues. V was shortened by 3 bases and J by 7 bases, with 13 bases between the two germline ends. Germline CDR1 reads SGHDT; CDR2 reads YYEEEE. In DNA form, the CDR3 reads TGTGCCAGCAGCTCCCGGACTTGGGGCGGGGAGCTGTTTTTT. It translates to CASSSRTWGGELFF.

The chain joins TRBV4-1 to TRBJ1-4; D perhaps matches TRBD1 (6 bases). CDR3 length: 17 amino acids. Trimming removed 0 bases from V and 7 bases from J, with 18 bases in between. CDR1 and CDR2 from the germline V gene are MGHRA and YSYEKL. The CDR3 here is CASSQDRGGARGEKLFF. The CDR3 DNA follows: TGCGCCAGCAGCCAAGACCGTGGGGGGGCAAGGGGTGAAAAACTGTTTTTT.

The chain uses TRBV7-9 and TRBJ2-7; possibly TRBD1 for D (6 bases). V gave up 1 base and J gave up 0 bases, with 7 bases separating them. CDR3 length: 14 residues. Per germline, CDR1 SEHNR and CDR2 FQNEAQ (reference sequence). The CDR3 nucleotides read TGTGCCAGCAGCTTAGGAGGGGGCTCCTACGAGCAGTACTTC. Its translation: CASSLGGGSYEQYF.

The chain carries TRBV11-2 and TRBJ2-7; D perhaps matches TRBD1 (6 bases). The length of the CDR3 is 13 residues. Looked up from germline, CDR1 is SGHAT and CDR2 is FQNNGV. V was trimmed by 4 bases and J by 4 bases, leaving 11 bases between them. The CDR3 DNA follows: TGTGCCAGCAGCTGGGGGCCATCTTACGAGCAGTACTTC. Translated: CASSWGPSYEQYF.

This clone was seen more than once but under ten times. This chain connects TRBV4-3 to TRBJ2-1; 10 positions agree with TRBD2. Germline V gives CDR1 LGHNA, CDR2 YSLEER. V lost 0 bases and J lost 10; bases outside the gene matches: 9. The CDR3 extends over 16 amino acids. This CDR3 reads CASSQEMASGSAEQFF. CDR3 DNA: TGCGCCAGCAGCCAAGAGATGGCTAGCGGGAGTGCGGAGCAGTTCTTC.

This sequence joins TRBV11-3 and TRBJ1-1; possible D gene TRBD1, 5 bases. Germline V CDR1 and CDR2: SGHNT, YENEEA. The V end lost 1 base, the J end lost 1 base, and 7 bases lay between the germline ends. This CDR3 region has 14 residues. This CDR3 is CASSLGQGNTEAFF. In nucleotides, the CDR3 is TGTGCCAGCAGCTTAGGGCAGGGGAACACTGAAGCTTTCTTT.

The V gene is TRBV28, the J gene TRBJ2-7, with TRBD1 as a possible D gene (6 bases). CDR3 length: 14 residues. Germline values: CDR1 MDHEN, CDR2 SYDVKM. V dropped 7 bases and J dropped 5 bases, with 18 bases sitting between them. CDR3 nucleotides: TGTGCCAGCACCCGATTGCACAGGGCCCACGAGCAGTACTTC. Protein sequence: CASTRLHRAHEQYF.

This chain links TRBV7-2 with TRBJ1-2; TRBD1 matches 10 bases. CDR1 and CDR2 from the germline V gene are SGHTA and FQGNSA. The CDR3 runs to 15 residues. With 3 bases clipped from V and 2 bases from J, the junction kept 3 bases outside the gene matches. The CDR3 bases are TGTGCCAGCAGCTTGATGGACAGGGGGAACTATGGCTACACCTTC. Its protein is CASSLMDRGNYGYTF. The whole variable domain, remainder taken from reference TRBV7-2 and TRBJ1-2, is GAGVSQSPSNKVTEKGKDVELRCDPISGHTALYWYRQSLGQGLEFLIYFQGNSAPDKSGLPSDRFSAERTGGSVSTLTIQRTQQEDSAVYLCASSLMDRGNYGYTFGSGTRLTVV.

The V and J genes are TRBV30 and TRBJ2-1; 10 bases map to TRBD1. After removal of 5 bases from V and 10 bases from J, the junction contained 5 bases not matched to a gene. Germline V lookup: CDR1 GTSNPN, CDR2 SVGIG (reference sequence). The CDR3 spans 12 residues. CDR3 DNA sequence: TGTGCCTGGGGGACAGGGGTGTTCGAGCAGTTCTTC. Protein sequence: CAWGTGVFEQFF.